One TCR beta chain is described in this entry. No antigen is known for it. The sample comes from a study of cytomegalovirus exposure and HLA in healthy donors. Study-level information: A later analysis reported the approximately 120 validation repertoires used the same platform as the roughly 700 first-cohort repertoires.

Study-wide results and caveats: CMV antigen specificity of a few CMV-associated chains was confirmed in vitro.

CDR1 GTSNPN and CDR2 SVGIG come from the germline V gene (reference sequence). The ends lost 0 bases at V and 2 bases at J; junction bases unmatched: 2. The CDR3 has 14 residues. Sequencing used immunoSEQ multiplex PCR; TCRdb keeps in-frame clones, though not all of them. The sample shows approximately 76,000 clones, 94% of them seen only once. This chain links TRBV30 with TRBJ2-3, with 7 bases fitting TRBD2. The source is a woman younger than 30 in good health and CMV-seronegative. The sample consisted of PBMCs. The CDR3, as DNA: TGTGCCTGGAGTGTTGGGACTACCACAGATACGCAGTATTTT. This translates into CAWSVGTTTDTQYF.